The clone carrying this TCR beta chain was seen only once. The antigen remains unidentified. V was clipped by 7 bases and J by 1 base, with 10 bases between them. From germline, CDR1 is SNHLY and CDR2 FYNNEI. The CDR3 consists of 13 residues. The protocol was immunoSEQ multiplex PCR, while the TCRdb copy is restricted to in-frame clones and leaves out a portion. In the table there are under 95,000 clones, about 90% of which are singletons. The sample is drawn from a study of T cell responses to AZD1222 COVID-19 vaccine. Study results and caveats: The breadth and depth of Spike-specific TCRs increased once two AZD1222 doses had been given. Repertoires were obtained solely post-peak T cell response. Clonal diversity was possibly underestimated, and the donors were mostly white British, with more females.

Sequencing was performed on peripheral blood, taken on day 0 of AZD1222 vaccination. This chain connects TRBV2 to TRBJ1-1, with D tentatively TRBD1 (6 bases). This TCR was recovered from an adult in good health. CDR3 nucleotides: TGTGCCAGCAAGGGGGGACCGAACACTGAAGCTTTCTTT. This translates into CASKGGPNTEAFF.